This T cell receptor (beta chain) originates from a study of a mutant IDH1 vaccine in newly diagnosed glioma. About the study: There were approximately 62% males and roughly 38% females among treated patients, whose mean age was about 40 years. Patients got radiotherapy, temozolomide, or both beforehand, and most got both. The study's findings and limits: Changes in the top peripheral T cell clonotypes seemingly had no bearing on pseudoprogression.

To note about this clone: The antigen is undetermined.

Only in-frame clones appear in the TCRdb table, and some are missing; sequencing was by immunoSEQ multiplex PCR. The top ten clones hold less than 2% of a sample with more than 50,000 clones, over 75% of them seen once. Time point noted: week 11, during vaccination. Each dose of the vaccine consisted of 300 ug of mutant IDH1 20-mer peptide, with topical imiquimod. Donors harbored newly found WHO grade 3 or 4 IDH1-mutant, ATRX-lost astrocytomas. With 6 bases clipped from V and 7 bases from J, the junction kept 14 bases outside the gene matches. The germline CDR1 and CDR2 sequences are MDHEN and SYDVKM. The CDR3 consists of 17 residues.

The clonotype originates from a man aged 40-49 years with glioma. Sequences were derived from PBMCs, sampled from a glioma patient whose treatment included an IDH1 peptide vaccine. The chain couples TRBV28 to TRBJ2-5; 13 bases match TRBD2. CDR3 loop: CASSTLAGGDPRRTQYF. The CDR3 coding sequence is TGTGCCAGCAGCACACTAGCGGGAGGGGATCCTCGCCGGACCCAGTACTTC.